Below, 15 T cell receptor beta chains from the same sample are listed, as sequenced in a study of CD8 T cells in ankylosing spondylitis (dated by TCRdb to the late 2010s). Receptors were amplified or captured by 5' RACE. Data came from an Illumina HiSeq 2500. TCRdb trimmed public reads at Q25 via fastp, called clones via MiXCR and kept in-frame beta chains. Entries that share a CDR3 protein sequence are merged under the most common genes and DNA. The sample data list approximately 92,000 distinct CDR3 sequences, and about 9% of these were observed just once. Under 6% of the sample is in the top ten clones. Sample: blood, either unsorted or a sorted T cell fraction (not recorded which). These receptors all come from a male donor with ankylosing spondylitis or in good health (not recorded which).

The rearrangement joins TRBV12-3 or TRBV12-4 to TRBJ2-2; 13 bases map to TRBD2. The CDR3 is made up of 18 amino acids. V dropped 3 bases and J dropped 5; count of bases not matched to a gene: 9. Written as DNA, the CDR3 is TGTGCCAGCAGTTTCCACCCTGGACTAGCGGGGGAGACCGGGGAGCTGTTTTTT. The encoded protein is CASSFHPGLAGETGELFF.

This clonotype was detected many times. The chain couples TRBV28 to TRBJ2-2; D is unresolved. Trimming cost V 2 bases and J 1 base, with 8 bases left between them. In germline, CDR1 is MDHEN, CDR2 SYDVKM. The CDR3 totals 15 residues. CDR3 residues: CASSLTYLNTGELFF. The CDR3 DNA is TGTGCCAGCAGTTTAACATATTTGAACACCGGGGAGCTGTTTTTT.

This clonotype was seen many times. The chain has TRBV20-1 and TRBJ1-2, with D uncertain. The V end lost 0 bases, the J end lost 4 bases, and 9 bases lay between the germline ends. Germline-derived CDR1 and CDR2 are DFQATT and SNEGSKA (reference sequence). The CDR3 totals 13 residues. The CDR3 DNA follows: TGCAGTGCTAGAGATGGTAGAGGCTATGGCTACACCTTC. It yields the protein CSARDGRGYGYTF.

This clonotype appeared a few times. The gene calls are TRBV3-1 and TRBJ2-7; maybe TRBD1 (5 bases). V was clipped by 1 base and J by 7 bases, with 11 bases between them. The CDR3 is 13 amino acids. Germline V lookup: CDR1 LGHDT, CDR2 YNNKEL (reference sequence). The CDR3 nucleotides are TGTGCCAGCAGCCAAGCGACAGTAGGTGAGCAGTACTTC. It specifies CASSQATVGEQYF.

This clonotype was counted many times. CDR3 amino acids: CASSPDTTNYGYTF. CDR3 in DNA: TGTGCCAGCTCACCGGACACTACTAACTATGGCTACACCTTC. The genes are TRBV18 and TRBJ1-2; D might be TRBD1 (5 bases). Trimming pared 3 bases from V and 0 bases from J, leaving 8 bases between. Germline V gene sequence: CDR1 KGHSH, CDR2 LQKENI. This CDR3 region has 14 residues.

This clonotype was counted only a few times. The chain couples TRBV12-3 or TRBV12-4 to TRBJ2-5; D remains unclear. The CDR3 length is 14 residues. V lost 6 bases to trimming and J lost 5 bases, with 16 bases between them. The CDR3 region has the DNA TGTGCCAGCAGCTACGACGGCCGGGCCGAGACCCAGTACTTC. Its protein product is CASSYDGRAETQYF.

This clonotype was seen ten or more times. V gene TRBV7-8 combines with J gene TRBJ2-7; possibly TRBD2 for D (6 bases). This CDR3 is 15 amino acids long. CDR1 and CDR2 (germline): SGHVS, FQNEAQ. V was clipped by 2 bases and J by 6 bases, with 17 bases between them. The CDR3 spells CASSLLALTGSEQYF. For the CDR3, the DNA is TGTGCCAGCAGCTTACTAGCGCTCACCGGGAGCGAGCAGTACTTC. Complete variable domain (other parts from reference TRBV7-8 and TRBJ2-7): GAGVSQSPRYKVAKRGQDVALRCDPISGHVSLFWYQQALGQGPEFLTYFQNEAQLDKSGLPSDRFFAERPEGSVSTLKIQRTQQEDSAVYLCASSLLALTGSEQYFGPGTRLTVT.

The chain joins TRBV6-5 to TRBJ1-6, with 11 bases identical to TRBD1. The CDR3 is 16 residues long. The ends lost 0 bases at V and 7 bases at J; junction bases unmatched: 2. Per germline, CDR1 MNHEY and CDR2 SVGAGI. Written as DNA, the CDR3 is TGTGCCAGCAGTTACTCAGGGACAGGGGGAAATTCACCCCTCCACTTT. This gives the protein CASSYSGTGGNSPLHF.

This clonotype was seen repeatedly, ten times or more. In nucleotides, the CDR3 is TGTGCCAGCAGTTTATGGGGGGGTTCGGACACCGGGGAGCTGTTTTTT. Translated: CASSLWGGSDTGELFF. The rearrangement joins TRBV28 to TRBJ2-2; D perhaps matches TRBD2 (6 bases). Trimming removed 0 bases from V and 3 bases from J, with 11 bases in between. Germline lookup yields CDR1 MDHEN and CDR2 SYDVKM. The CDR3 runs 16 residues.

This clonotype was found many times. The chain is built from TRBV20-1 and TRBJ2-7, with D perhaps matching TRBD2 (5 bases). CDR3 size: 14 residues. The V end lost 5 bases, the J end lost 4 bases, and 18 bases lay between the germline ends. Germline V lookup: CDR1 DFQATT, CDR2 SNEGSKA (reference sequence). The DNA of the CDR3 is TGCAGTGCTGAGAGTCGTAAGCGGAGGTACGAGCAGTACTTC. Amino acid sequence: CSAESRKRRYEQYF.

The chain links TRBV11-2 to TRBJ1-5; no firm D call. V lost 3 bases, J lost 0 bases, and 9 bases lay in between. The CDR3 is made up of 15 amino acids. The germline V gene encodes CDR1 SGHAT and CDR2 FQNNGV. This CDR3 reads CASSFDGDSNQPQHF. Written as DNA, the CDR3 is TGTGCCAGCAGCTTCGACGGAGATAGCAATCAGCCCCAGCATTTT.

This clonotype was counted a few times. This chain uses TRBV19 with TRBJ2-3, with 11 bases identical to TRBD1. Germline loops: CDR1 LNHDA, CDR2 SQIVND (reference sequence). The CDR3 covers 15 residues. Trimming at V came to 5 bases and at J to 4 bases, leaving 5 bases not matched to a gene. The CDR3 region is CASSFGQGAADTQYF. DNA for the CDR3: TGTGCCAGTAGTTTCGGACAGGGGGCAGCAGATACGCAGTATTTT.

The sample holds a few counts of this clonotype. The chain is built from TRBV11-2 and TRBJ2-7, with 10 bases fitting TRBD1. J lost 2 bases, V lost 5 bases, and 6 bases had no gene match. The germline V gene has CDR1 SGHAT and CDR2 FQNNGV. This CDR3 is built from 15 residues. Written as DNA, the CDR3 is TGTGCCAGCAGCCCCGGGACAGGGGAGGCCTACGAGCAGTACTTC. This translates into CASSPGTGEAYEQYF.

At least ten counts were recorded for this clonotype. This chain connects TRBV7-8 to TRBJ1-4, with TRBD1 matching 11 bases. Germline V gene sequence: CDR1 SGHVS, CDR2 FQNEAQ. The ends lost 0 bases at V and 7 bases at J; junction bases unmatched: 4. The CDR3 sequence is 16 residues long. DNA of the CDR3: TGTGCCAGCAGCTTAGCGCGTGGGACAGGGGGTGAAAAACTGTTTTTT. Translated: CASSLARGTGGEKLFF.

This clonotype came up many times. This chain uses TRBV7-8 with TRBJ1-6; possible D gene TRBD1, 6 bases. The CDR3 is made up of 15 amino acids. From germline, CDR1 is SGHVS and CDR2 FQNEAQ. Trimming shortened V by 3 bases and J by 10 bases, and 16 bases separated the two germline ends. CDR3 sequence: CASSFSGTRSSPLHF. The CDR3 nucleotides read TGTGCCAGCAGCTTTTCCGGGACAAGGAGCTCACCCCTCCACTTT. Complete variable domain (other parts from reference TRBV7-8 and TRBJ1-6): GAGVSQSPRYKVAKRGQDVALRCDPISGHVSLFWYQQALGQGPEFLTYFQNEAQLDKSGLPSDRFFAERPEGSVSTLKIQRTQQEDSAVYLCASSFSGTRSSPLHFGNGTRLTVT.